Sequencing of this TCR beta chain was carried out in a study of OX40 agonist ivuxolimab in advanced cancers. The wider study: A diagnosis of hepatocellular carcinoma, melanoma, renal cell or head and neck cancer was present in dose-escalation patients. Findings of the study overall: Both CD4+ and CD8+ T cell populations in blood had undergone clonal expansion by week 6 at 0.1 to 3.0 mg/kg.

The repertoire was sequenced with immunoSEQ multiplex PCR; TCRdb's copy has only in-frame clones and lacks some. This table has tens of thousands of clones, under 85% appearing once. With 3 bases removed from V and 0 bases from J, the gap between germline ends came to 12 bases. Looked up from germline, CDR1 is KGHSH and CDR2 is LQKENI. The CDR3 is 16 residues long. On this clone itself: Its antigen is as yet unknown.

The sequence was collected from an adult with an advanced solid tumor such as melanoma, head and neck, liver or kidney cancer. This chain uses TRBV18 with TRBJ2-4, with a possible D match to TRBD1 (6 bases). Material: CD4+ or CD8+ T cells sorted from blood, obtained in a trial of the OX40 agonist ivuxolimab. The CDR3 DNA is TGTGCCAGCTCACCTTCCCTACAGGGAGCCAAAAACATTCAGTACTTC. It yields the protein CASSPSLQGAKNIQYF.